The 32 T cell receptor beta chains reported below all come from one sample, sequenced in a study of tumor-infiltrating lymphocytes in primary liver carcinoma. Unsorted whole blood yielded the blood RNA, and germline DNA was also extracted. The input was 500 ng total RNA; TCR beta cDNA was made from it with a constant-region primer. Slightly modified ARM-PCR with three nested multiplex PCR rounds yielded TCR beta libraries. Two initial PCR rounds of roughly 10 cycles each paired TRBV1-TRBV30 forward primers with a C-beta reverse primer. MiXCR, run by TCRdb on the multiplex PCR reads, gives a single entry per CDR3 protein. Among roughly 330,000 distinct CDR3 sequences, about 61% were seen once, and the ten largest hold 5.5% to 8%. Sequenced sample: peripheral blood. The receptors shown here come from a man aged 35 to 55 with primary liver carcinoma and hepatitis B virus infection.

As to this clonotype: Here the CDR3 omits its conserved ending phenylalanine or tryptophan, so a read error is the likely source. The chain has TRBV13 and TRBJ2-5; D possibly corresponds to TRBD1 (5 bases). CDR1 PRHDT and CDR2 FYEKMQ come from the germline V gene (reference sequence). CDR3 length: 13 residues. The V gene lost 6 bases and the J gene lost 5 bases, with 13 bases spanning the gap. The CDR3 DNA is TGTGCCAGCAGTCCAGGGTGGCGGGAGACCCAGTACTTA. It is translated as CASSPGWRETQYL.

Remarks on this clonotype: Its ends do not fully match the called genes, so a read error is possible. V is TRBV28 and J is TRBJ2-7, with D perhaps TRBD1 or TRBD2 (6 bases each). Germline V gene lookup returns CDR1 MDHEN and CDR2 SYDVKM. The length of the CDR3 is 13 residues. The CDR3 spells CASSPELRGRMSF. The DNA of the CDR3 is TGTGCCAGCAGCCCCGAACTCCGGGGGCGGATGAGCTTC.

Points on this clonotype: Given a much more abundant clone one base away, this may be a read error. The chain carries TRBV12-3 or TRBV12-4 and TRBJ2-2; no reliable D call. Between the trimmed V and J ends, which lost 2 bases and 4 bases, there was a span of 14 bases. This CDR3 has 16 residues. CDR3 nucleotide sequence: TGTGCCAGCAGTTTACCAACACTGTGGGGCACCGGGGAGCTGTTTTTT. This gives the protein CASSLPTLWGTGELFF.

The chain joins TRBV20-1 to TRBJ2-3, with TRBD2 matching 12 bases. Germline CDR1 reads DFQATT; CDR2 reads SNEGSKA (reference sequence). The CDR3 length is 15 residues. J gave up 3 bases and V 1 base, and 2 bases lay outside the gene matches. For the CDR3, the DNA is TGCAGTGCTAGAGGGACTAGCGGGATGACAGATACGCAGTATTTT. Translated, it gives CSARGTSGMTDTQYF.

This chain links TRBV6-6 with TRBJ1-1, with unresolved D. V gave up 7 bases and J gave up 1 base, with 13 bases separating them. The CDR3 has 14 residues. Germline V CDR1 and CDR2: MNHNY, SVGAGI (reference sequence). The CDR3 region is CASNPRRRNTEAFF. The CDR3 coding sequence is TGTGCCAGCAACCCGCGTCGCAGGAACACTGAAGCTTTCTTT.

This clonotype was seen a few times. A much more abundant neighbour one base away suggests this may be a read error. The J gene is TRBJ2-7, the V gene TRBV12-3 or TRBV12-4; 9 bases are shared with TRBD1. The CDR3 loop spans 13 amino acids. Trimming took 3 bases from V and 8 from J; bases not matched to a gene: 5. CDR3 region: CASSFPDRGKQYF. The CDR3 DNA sequence: TGTGCCAGCAGTTTCCCGGACAGGGGAAAGCAGTACTTC.

This clonotype was counted only a few times. The V and J genes are TRBV5-1 and TRBJ2-1; TRBD2 matches at 14 bases. This CDR3 contains 17 residues. J gave up 5 bases and V 3 bases, and 7 bases lay outside the gene matches. Germline lookup yields CDR1 SGHRS and CDR2 YFSETQ. Here the CDR3 reads CASSSQPGLAGDNEQFF. CDR3 coding DNA: TGCGCCAGCAGCTCCCAACCGGGACTAGCGGGAGACAATGAGCAGTTCTTC.

Regarding this clonotype: Just one base apart from a much larger clone, this may be a read error. The gene calls are TRBV7-9 and TRBJ2-7, with 8 bases aligning to TRBD1. Looked up from germline, CDR1 is SEHNR and CDR2 is FQNEAQ (reference sequence). The CDR3 covers 15 residues. J lost 2 bases, V lost 5 bases, and 8 bases had no gene match. The CDR3, as DNA: TGTGCCAGCAGCCAAAGACAGGGGTCGCCCTACGAGCAGTACTTC. Amino acids: CASSQRQGSPYEQYF.

Concerning this clonotype: One end of the junction fails to match germline, which may point to a read error. The V call is TRBV5-1, the J call TRBJ2-1; D perhaps matches TRBD2 (5 bases). The CDR3 totals 14 residues. Looked up from germline, CDR1 is SGHRS and CDR2 is YFSETQ. CDR3: CASSGGATDLGPRF. The CDR3 DNA follows: TGCGCCAGCAGCGGAGGCGCAACGGACCTTGGCCCCCGCTTC.

As for this clonotype: This could be a read error, since a much larger clone is one nucleotide away. The chain joins TRBV6-5 to TRBJ1-1; TRBD1 matches at 8 bases. This CDR3 is 15 amino acids long. Germline CDR1 and CDR2: MNHEY and SVGAGI. Here the CDR3 DNA reads TGTGCCAGCAGACTACAGGGGGAAATGAACACTAAAGCTTTCTTT. Its protein is CASRLQGEMNTKAFF.

Turning to this clonotype: A read error may produce the germline difference seen at one junction end. The chain is built from TRBV24-1 and TRBJ2-1; 9 bases agree with TRBD2. This CDR3 spans 15 amino acids. Germline V gene sequence: CDR1 KGHDR, CDR2 SFDVKD. CDR3 sequence: CGTSKGLAGTDEQFF. In nucleotides, the CDR3 is TGTGGCACCAGCAAGGGGCTAGCGGGAACGGATGAGCAGTTCTTC.

Details on this clonotype: In this CDR3 the conserved last residue, phenylalanine or tryptophan, is missing, so a read error is likely. No DNA is shown, since the ends of the CDR3 on it are uncertain; the CDR3 is the one TCRdb lists. This chain links TRBV6-6 with TRBJ2-2; the tabulated D call, TRBD2, remains unverified against the DNA. The length of the CDR3 is 16 amino acids, counting both ends. Per the germline V gene, CDR1 is MNHNY and CDR2 is SVGAGI (reference sequence). Here the CDR3 reads CASSPPTSLNTGELFL.

The J gene is TRBJ2-7, the V gene TRBV6-5, with unresolved D. Trimming pared 4 bases from V and 7 bases from J, leaving 11 bases between. Germline V gene data show CDR1 as MNHEY and CDR2 as SVGAGI. This CDR3 region has 12 residues. As DNA, the CDR3 is TGTGCCAGCAGTTCAAGAACTATGGAGCAGTACTTC. Translating it yields CASSSRTMEQYF.

The table lists this clonotype with many counts. The chain combines TRBV6-5 with TRBJ1-5, with a weak D call TRBD1 (5 bases). V lost 6 bases to trimming and J lost 2 bases, with 11 bases between them. The CDR3 has 14 residues. CDR1 is MNHEY and CDR2 is SVGAGI in the germline V gene. CDR3 in DNA: TGTGCCAGCAGGGGGGGGGGTCGCAATCAGCCCCAGCATTTT. Translation gives CASRGGGRNQPQHF.

This clonotype was picked up a small number of times. One base away lies a much larger clone, so this may be a sequencing read error. The DNA for the CDR3 is TGCAGAGTTGAAGGGGCGAAGACATGGCTCTTC. It encodes CRVEGAKTWLF. V gene TRBV29-1 combines with J gene TRBJ2-1, with a weak D call TRBD1 (5 bases). This CDR3 has 11 amino acids. CDR1 and CDR2 from the germline V gene are SQVTM and ANQGSEA.

Worth noting for this clonotype: A much larger clone lies a single base off, so this may be a read error. The chain carries TRBV6-5 and TRBJ2-7; TRBD1 matches 7 bases. There are 13 residues in the CDR3. The germline V gene has CDR1 MNHEY and CDR2 SVGAGI. The trim removed 8 bases at V and 5 bases at J, leaving 9 bases unmatched. The CDR3 reads CASGGQDRNEQYF. In DNA, the CDR3 is TGTGCCAGCGGTGGACAGGACCGGAACGAGCAGTACTTC.

The chain carries TRBV28 and TRBJ2-7, with 10 bases fitting TRBD2. The trim removed 4 bases at V and 1 base at J, leaving 1 base unmatched. The CDR3 length is 14 residues. CDR1 and CDR2 (germline): MDHEN, SYDVKM. The CDR3 sequence is CASSSSGSSYEQYF. The CDR3 bases are TGTGCCAGCAGTTCTAGCGGGAGTTCCTACGAGCAGTACTTC.

Notes on this clonotype: A much larger clone sits a single nucleotide away, making a read error possible. The gene calls are TRBV6-5 and TRBJ2-1, with a possible D match to TRBD1 (5 bases). Per the germline V gene, CDR1 is MNHEY and CDR2 is SVGAGI. There are 10 residues in the CDR3. CDR3 in amino acids: CVSRGNEQFF. For the CDR3, the DNA is TGTGTCAGTAGGGGCAATGAGCAGTTCTTC.

The CDR3 DNA reads as TGTGCCAGCAGCTGGCGTGACAGCCGGACTAGCGGGGGTTACGAGCAGTACTTC. This encodes CASSWRDSRTSGGYEQYF. The chain combines TRBV11-2 with TRBJ2-7, with 13 positions matching TRBD2. This CDR3 has 18 residues. Trimming removed 4 bases from V and 4 bases from J; junction bases left unmatched: 13. Looked up from germline, CDR1 is SGHAT and CDR2 is FQNNGV.

At least ten counts were recorded for this clonotype. The chain recombines TRBV6-2 or TRBV6-3 with TRBJ1-5, with TRBD1 matching 8 bases. This CDR3 has 15 amino acids. V was clipped by 9 bases and J by 3 bases; unmatched bases: 10. Per the germline V gene, CDR1 is MNHEY and CDR2 is SVGEGT. The CDR3: CASTTPTGDNQPQHF. The CDR3 DNA follows: TGTGCCAGTACTACCCCGACAGGGGACAATCAGCCCCAGCATTTT.

Points on this clonotype: No conserved phenylalanine or tryptophan is present at the end of the CDR3, so a read error is the likely explanation. The V and J genes are TRBV11-2 and TRBJ2-1, with 7 nucleotides matching TRBD1. Germline CDR1 and CDR2: SGHAT and FQNNGV. CDR3 length: 14 amino acids. The CDR3: CVSSYDRVRNEQFL. CDR3 sequence (DNA): TGTGTCAGCAGCTATGACAGGGTGCGCAATGAGCAGTTCCTC.

Notes on this clonotype: This may be a read error, as it is one base from a much larger clone. V is TRBV12-3 or TRBV12-4 and J is TRBJ2-3, with TRBD2 matching 9 bases. The CDR3 contains 16 residues. The CDR3 protein is CAGSIHLAGSTDTQYF. The CDR3 nucleotides are TGTGCCGGCAGCATCCACCTAGCGGGGAGCACAGATACGCAGTATTTT.

As to this clonotype: With a much larger clone just one base away, this may be a read error. J is TRBJ2-1 and V is TRBV11-3; D is uncertain. The CDR3 totals 12 residues. Germline CDR1 and CDR2: SGHNT and YENEEA. CDR3 amino acids: CAGSLNANEQFF. CDR3 nucleotides: TGTGCCGGCAGCTTAAATGCCAATGAGCAGTTCTTC.

In the case of this clonotype: A much larger clone is a single base away; this may be a read error. The gene calls are TRBV6-6 and TRBJ2-6; 12 nucleotides agree with TRBD1. Trimming at V came to 9 bases and at J to 4 bases, leaving 10 bases not matched to a gene. Per the germline V gene, CDR1 is MNHNY and CDR2 is SVGAGI (reference sequence). The CDR3 has 17 amino acids. As DNA, the CDR3 is TGTGCCAGGTTCGGGACAGGGGGCTGGTTGGGGGCCAACGTCCTGACTTTC. It codes for CARFGTGGWLGANVLTF.

Many counts were recorded for this clonotype. V and J are TRBV4-2 and TRBJ2-1; D not certain. The CDR3 has 14 residues. Trimming stripped 1 base from V and 6 bases from J, with 10 bases between. Germline CDR1 reads LGHNA; CDR2 reads YNFKEQ. The CDR3 DNA is TGTGCCAGCAGCCAAGGCCTAGATCGCAATGAGCAGTTCTTC. Encoded protein: CASSQGLDRNEQFF.

The chain is built from TRBV4-1 and TRBJ1-5; no firm D call. This CDR3 contains 15 residues. Germline lookup yields CDR1 MGHRA and CDR2 YSYEKL. With 5 bases removed from V and 3 bases from J, the gap between germline ends came to 14 bases. The CDR3 region has the DNA TGCGCCAGCAGCAACCGCAGTAACCTCAATCAGCCCCAGCATTTT. This codes for CASSNRSNLNQPQHF.

A note on this clonotype: The junction differs from germline at one of its ends, possibly a read error. The V and J genes are TRBV11-2 and TRBJ1-2; D possibly corresponds to TRBD1 (5 bases). Germline CDR1 SGHAT, CDR2 FQNNGV. The CDR3 is 14 amino acids. CDR3 DNA: TGTGCCAGCAGCCCGGGGGGAGGGAGCTATGGCTTCACCTTC. This codes for CASSPGGGSYGFTF.

Remarks on this clonotype: A much larger clone lies one base from this, so it may be a read error. The CDR3 DNA sequence: TGTGCCGGCAGCTTAGCCGCAGACACCGGGGAGCTGTTTTTT. It translates to CAGSLAADTGELFF. This rearrangement joins TRBV11-3 to TRBJ2-2; no clear D gene. Germline values: CDR1 SGHNT, CDR2 YENEEA. The CDR3 spans 14 residues. Full variable domain (missing parts from reference TRBV11-3 and TRBJ2-2): EAGVVQSPRYKIIEKKQPVAFWCNPISGHNTLYWYLQNLGQGPELLIRYENEEAVDDSQLPKDRFSAERLKGVDSTLKIQPAELGDSAVYLCAGSLAADTGELFFGEGSRLTVL.

For this clonotype: An end of the junction differs from the germline gene, which may be a read error. The chain has TRBV10-3 and TRBJ2-5; 15 positions agree with TRBD2. The germline gives CDR1 ENHRY, CDR2 SYGVKD. There are 17 residues in the CDR3. The chain's CDR3 is CVISQGTSGGIQETQYF. The CDR3 DNA sequence: TGTGTCATCAGCCAAGGGACTAGCGGGGGGATACAAGAGACCCAGTACTTC.

Concerning this clonotype itself: This sequence may be a read error, since a much larger clone differs from it by one base. This chain joins TRBV6-1 and TRBJ2-5; D is unclear. The germline gives CDR1 MNHNS, CDR2 SASEGT. The CDR3 sequence is 14 residues long. The CDR3 nucleotides are TGTCCCAGCAGTGAGGTCGGGTTCGGGGAGACCCAGTACTTC. Encoded protein: CPSSEVGFGETQYF.

Note on this clonotype: Since no conserved phenylalanine or tryptophan closes the CDR3, a read error is the likely cause. This rearrangement joins TRBV11-2 to TRBJ2-1; D uncertain. This CDR3 contains 13 residues. Per germline, CDR1 SGHAT and CDR2 FQNNGV. Trimming removed 1 base from V and 5 bases from J, with 6 bases in between. The CDR3 sequence: CASSLAPHNEQFI. CDR3 DNA sequence: TGTGCCAGCAGCTTAGCCCCCCACAATGAGCAGTTCATT.

Note on this clonotype: A much larger clone lies a single base off, so this may be a read error. The V gene is TRBV12-3 or TRBV12-4, the J gene TRBJ1-2; TRBD1 is a possible D gene (5 bases). The CDR3 is made up of 12 amino acids. V lost 4 bases to trimming and J lost 12 bases, with 15 bases between them. The CDR3 sequence is CASSSRSRGHTF. Written as DNA, the CDR3 is TGTGCCAGCAGTTCGAGGTCCCGGGGCCACACCTTC.